The present TCR beta chain was sequenced within a study of blood T cell repertoires in COVID-19. For the study at large: Researchers got acute and convalescent COVID-19 samples from the United States, Italy and Spain. T cells, B-cell-depleted T cells, or PBMCs provided the cDNA or gDNA that served as material.

From germline, CDR1 is SGHKS and CDR2 YYEKEE (reference sequence). CDR3 length: 14 residues. V gave up 0 bases and J gave up 9 bases, with 13 bases separating them. Under the authors' procedure: Nucleated cell number was recorded as an estimate derived from reference gene primer amplification. Data came from immunoSEQ multiplex PCR; TCRdb stores just in-frame clones and leaves some out. V, J and clone size derive from that table, while D and trimming were established from the DNA sequence. This table has about 82,000 clones, 85% appearing once. The clonotype comes from an elderly man with active or convalescent COVID-19. The sequencing sample was made of peripheral blood. The chain combines TRBV5-5 with TRBJ1-5; D not resolved. DNA of the CDR3: TGTGCCAGCAGCTTGGATGAGGGCTCCTTGCCCCAGCATTTT. Protein: CASSLDEGSLPQHF.